The 21 T cell receptor beta chains presented below share a single source sample, sequenced in a study of T cells in Graves' hyperthyroidism and ophthalmopathy. Amplification of TCR beta CDR3 regions used RNA as the template. HTBI primers were employed in a first-round RT-PCR of the TCR CDR3. TCRdb reanalysed the multiplex PCR reads using MiXCR and keeps one entry per CDR3 protein. The sample has under 700,000 distinct CDR3 sequences; about 45% are singletons. The specimen was peripheral blood or thyroid tissue (not recorded which). The receptors here all came from a young woman with Graves' hyperthyroidism.

V usage is TRBV6-5 and J usage is TRBJ1-2; D is undetermined. Germline V gene lookup returns CDR1 MNHEY and CDR2 SVGAGI. Trimming cost V 4 bases and J 6 bases, with 12 bases left between them. The CDR3 extends over 13 amino acids. CDR3 sequence reads: CASSLKAPHGYTF. DNA of the CDR3: TGTGCCAGCAGTTTAAAGGCCCCCCATGGCTACACCTTC.

This chain uses TRBV19 with TRBJ1-2; no clear D gene. CDR1 is LNHDA, CDR2 SQIVND, per germline (reference sequence). The length of the CDR3 is 13 residues. Deletions cut 1 base from V and 5 bases from J, with 8 bases between. The DNA for the CDR3 is TGTGCCAGTAGTATAGTCCCAGGATATGGCTACACCTTC. Amino acid sequence: CASSIVPGYGYTF.

For this clonotype: An end of the junction does not agree with germline; a read error may underlie this. The chain has TRBV7-2 and TRBJ1-4; D uncertain. Germline V gives CDR1 SGHTA, CDR2 FQGNSA. The CDR3 covers 14 residues. This CDR3 is CASSQEVQLEKLFF. CDR3 nucleotide sequence: TGCGCCAGCAGCCAAGAGGTCCAACTTGAAAAACTGTTTTTT.

The J gene is TRBJ1-1, the V gene TRBV7-9; 7 nucleotides agree with TRBD1. CDR3 size: 14 residues. CDR1 SEHNR and CDR2 FQNEAQ come from the germline V gene (reference sequence). The V gene end was trimmed by 3 bases and the J gene end by 4 bases; junction bases not matched to a gene: 5. The DNA of the CDR3 is TGTGCCAGCAGCTTCAGGGGGTTTTCCACTGAAGCTTTCTTT. Translating gives CASSFRGFSTEAFF.

The chain is built from TRBV19 and TRBJ1-2, with no clear D. Per germline, CDR1 LNHDA and CDR2 SQIVND (reference sequence). The CDR3 contains 10 residues. V lost 11 bases and J lost 6, with 10 bases in between. DNA for the CDR3: TGTGCCCGGACTTCGGATGGCTACACCTTC. Amino acid sequence: CARTSDGYTF. The complete variable domain, with remaining parts taken from reference TRBV19 and TRBJ1-2, reads DGGITQSPKYLFRKEGQNVTLSCEQNLNHDAMYWYRQDPGQGLRLIYYSQIVNDFQKGDIAEGYSVSREKKESFPLTVTSAQKNPTAFYLCARTSDGYTFGSGTRLTVV.

As for this clonotype: A read error may be the cause here, since a much bigger clone is one base away. The chain employs TRBV10-3 and TRBJ2-2, with D possibly matching TRBD2 (6 bases). Trimming cost V 3 bases and J 3 bases, with 8 bases left between them. The V gene's germline CDR1 is ENHRY and CDR2 SYGVKD. There are 14 residues in the CDR3. CDR3 sequence: CAISDGGDTGELFF. The CDR3 DNA reads TGTGCCATCAGTGACGGCGGGGACACCGGGGAGCTGTTTTTT.

The rearrangement links TRBV25-1 to TRBJ1-1; 7 positions agree with TRBD1. In germline, CDR1 is MGHDK, CDR2 SYGVNS. The CDR3 length is 14 residues. The trim removed 4 bases at V and 3 bases at J, leaving 5 bases unmatched. The CDR3 protein is CASSADREYTEAFF. CDR3 in DNA: TGTGCCAGCAGTGCCGACAGGGAATACACTGAAGCTTTCTTT.

Notes on this clonotype: A single base separates this from a much larger clone, so it may be a read error. V is TRBV7-1 and J is TRBJ1-2; no reliable D call. TRBV7-1 is an ORF; its function is uncertain. The V end lost 5 bases, the J end lost 4 bases, and 11 bases lay between the germline ends. The CDR3 totals 13 residues. CDR3 sequence: CASSAAGIYGYTF. The CDR3 nucleotides read TGTGCCAGCAGCGCGGCGGGAATCTATGGCTACACCTTC.

V gene TRBV7-3 combines with J gene TRBJ2-5; TRBD2 aligns across 12 bases. Losses at the gene ends were 1 base for V and 4 bases for J; bases not matched to a gene: 1. Germline CDR1 and CDR2: SGHTA and FQGTGA. This CDR3 has 15 residues. CDR3 DNA: TGTGCCAGCAGCTTAATGGGACTAGCGGGAGAGACCCAGTACTTC. Encoded protein: CASSLMGLAGETQYF.

The chain couples TRBV19 to TRBJ1-2; D gene unclear. This CDR3 region has 13 residues. V lost 11 bases and J 0 bases, leaving 13 bases between the germline ends. From germline, CDR1 is LNHDA and CDR2 SQIVND (reference sequence). The DNA for the CDR3 is TGTGCCTGGAGCGGGGTGGCTAACTATGGCTACACCTTC. Translated, it gives CAWSGVANYGYTF.

This clonotype has more than one count but fewer than ten. CDR3 sequence (DNA): TGTGCCAGCAGCCAGTCGGTGGGGGGAATCGAGCAGTACTTC. It is translated as CASSQSVGGIEQYF. The rearrangement joins TRBV7-9 to TRBJ2-7; D may be TRBD2 (6 bases). Per the germline V gene, CDR1 is SEHNR and CDR2 is FQNEAQ (reference sequence). The V end was cut by 5 bases, the J end by 6 bases, with 17 bases between. CDR3 length: 14 amino acids.

V gene TRBV9 combines with J gene TRBJ1-5; D is unresolved. The CDR3 spans 15 residues. Germline CDR1 and CDR2: SGDLS and YYNGEE. Trimming removed 5 bases at V and 0 bases at J, with 12 bases between. The CDR3 coding sequence is TGTGCCAGCAGTTACACGGAGTATAGCAATCAGCCCCAGCATTTT. It translates to CASSYTEYSNQPQHF.

This chain uses TRBV24-1 with TRBJ2-2; TRBD2 matches 14 bases. The germline CDR1 and CDR2 sequences are KGHDR and SFDVKD. The CDR3 sequence is 21 residues long. After removal of 2 bases from V and 1 base from J, the junction contained 11 bases not matched to a gene. The chain's CDR3 is CATSDSQGTSGSGGNTGELFF. DNA for the CDR3: TGTGCCACCAGTGATTCCCAGGGGACTAGCGGGAGCGGCGGGAACACCGGGGAGCTGTTTTTT.

J is TRBJ1-5 and V is TRBV29-1, with D unclear. The germline V gene has CDR1 SQVTM and CDR2 ANQGSEA. The CDR3 consists of 13 residues. The V and J ends lost 7 bases and 5 bases respectively, with 15 bases between them. DNA of the CDR3: TGCAGCGCGGGTCAGGTGGAGGATCAGCCCCAGCATTTT. Its translation is CSAGQVEDQPQHF. The whole variable domain, filled in from reference TRBV29-1 and TRBJ1-5, reads SAVISQKPSRDICQRGTSLTIQCQVDSQVTMMFWYRQQPGQSLTLIATANQGSEATYESGFVIDKFPISRPNLTFSTLTVSNMSPEDSSIYLCSAGQVEDQPQHFGDGTRLSIL.

Worth noting for this clonotype: Its ends do not fully match the called genes, so a read error is possible. This chain connects TRBV10-3 to TRBJ2-7; 9 bases align to TRBD2. The CDR3 loop spans 17 amino acids. CDR1 and CDR2 from the germline V gene are ENHRY and SYGVKD. Here the CDR3 reads CASSYLTTSGASYEQYF. CDR3 nucleotide sequence: TGTGCCAGCAGTTACCTAACGACTAGCGGAGCCTCCTACGAGCAGTACTTC.

About this clonotype itself: At one of its ends the junction is not consistent with the germline gene, which may arise from a read error. The chain couples TRBV7-6 to TRBJ2-7, with TRBD2 matching 7 bases. Looked up from germline, CDR1 is SGHVS and CDR2 is FNYEAQ. The CDR3 extends over 14 amino acids. The CDR3 DNA reads TGCGCCAGCAGCACTCGAGCGGGAATCCACGAGCAGTACTTC. This codes for CASSTRAGIHEQYF.

The V and J genes are TRBV4-3 and TRBJ2-6; D is uncertain. The germline V gene encodes CDR1 LGHNA and CDR2 YSLEER. Deletions cut 1 base from V and 0 bases from J, with 7 bases between. CDR3 size: 16 residues. This chain's CDR3 is CASSQGINSGANVLTF. The CDR3 coding sequence is TGCGCCAGCAGCCAAGGGATCAACTCTGGGGCCAACGTCCTGACTTTC.

This clonotype was found many times. This sequence joins TRBV7-2 and TRBJ1-2, with a tentative D call TRBD1 (5 bases). The CDR3 length is 14 residues. V lost 5 bases and J 4 bases, leaving 14 bases between the germline ends. CDR1 and CDR2 from the germline V gene are SGHTA and FQGNSA. The CDR3 region is CASSPWQGGYGYTF. CDR3 DNA: TGTGCCAGCAGCCCCTGGCAGGGCGGCTATGGCTACACCTTC.

This clonotype was observed once. The rearrangement links TRBV6-2 or TRBV6-3 to TRBJ1-1; TRBD1 aligns across 9 bases. The CDR3 sequence is 16 residues long. Per the germline V gene, CDR1 is MNHEY and CDR2 is SVGEGT. The trim removed 0 bases at V and 6 bases at J, leaving 8 bases unmatched. CDR3: CASSYSGGTGIPEAFF. The CDR3 DNA reads TGTGCCAGCAGTTACTCCGGTGGGACAGGGATACCTGAAGCTTTCTTT.

V gene TRBV25-1 combines with J gene TRBJ1-6; weak D call: TRBD1 (6 bases). V was trimmed by 8 bases and J by 8 bases, leaving 16 bases between them. The CDR3 loop spans 14 amino acids. The germline V gene has CDR1 MGHDK and CDR2 SYGVNS. The CDR3 here is CASSRRGGDSPLHF. The CDR3 DNA reads as TGTGCCAGCTCACGTCGAGGGGGGGATTCACCCCTCCACTTT.

This clonotype was detected a few times. A read error may produce the germline difference seen at one junction end. The chain couples TRBV5-1 to TRBJ2-7; 9 nucleotides line up with TRBD2. The CDR3 is 15 amino acids. From germline, CDR1 is SGHRS and CDR2 YFSETQ. The CDR3 DNA reads as TGTGCCAGCAGCTTAGCGGGAGCCCCCTCCTACGAGCAGTACTTC. Protein sequence: CASSLAGAPSYEQYF.